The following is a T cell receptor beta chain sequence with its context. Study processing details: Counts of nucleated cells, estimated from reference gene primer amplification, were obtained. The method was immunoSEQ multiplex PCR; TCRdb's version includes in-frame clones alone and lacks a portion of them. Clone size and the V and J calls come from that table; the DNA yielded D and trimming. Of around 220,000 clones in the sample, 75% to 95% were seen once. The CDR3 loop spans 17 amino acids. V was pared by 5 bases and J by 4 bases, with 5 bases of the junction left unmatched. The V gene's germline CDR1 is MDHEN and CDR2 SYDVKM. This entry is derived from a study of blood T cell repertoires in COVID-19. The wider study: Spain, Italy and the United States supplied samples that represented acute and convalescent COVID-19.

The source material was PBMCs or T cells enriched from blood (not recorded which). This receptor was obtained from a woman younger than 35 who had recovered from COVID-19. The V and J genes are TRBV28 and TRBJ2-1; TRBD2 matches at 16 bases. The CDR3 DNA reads TGTGCCAGCAGTGGGACTAGCGGGAGGGCCTTATACAATGAGCAGTTCTTC. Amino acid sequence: CASSGTSGRALYNEQFF.